This T cell receptor (beta chain) is from a study of vaccination and CD4 T cells after COVID-19. Background on the study: Six males and four females, two of them Hispanic, were enrolled as convalescents. The BNT162b2 or mRNA-1273 vaccine was given to participants in two doses. Study-wide points: Convalescent patients displayed spike mono-reactivity in 304 of 307 vaccine-specific clones.

Sequencing of DNA taken from cultured CD4+ T cells relied on the Oncomine TCR Beta short-read assay. In TCRdb, the PCR reads were re-called with MiXCR into one record per CDR3 protein. The sample has some 15,000 distinct CDR3 sequences; about 24% are singletons. The treatment denotes: roughly 10-day PBMC culture with coronavirus spike peptide pools or control peptides (ViraFEST assay). On this clonotype: Its target is unknown.

Trimming stripped 4 bases from V and 4 bases from J, with 10 bases between. This CDR3 is built from 13 residues. This clonotype was sampled from a human donor who had recovered from COVID-19. The sequencing here drew on CD4+ T cells from blood, cultured in vitro, taken after SARS-CoV-2 vaccination. The chain combines TRBV12-3 or TRBV12-4 with TRBJ1-2; D unresolved. The CDR3 nucleotides are TGTGCCAGCAGTTGGAAGGGAGGCTATGGCTACACCTTC. Amino acid sequence: CASSWKGGYGYTF.